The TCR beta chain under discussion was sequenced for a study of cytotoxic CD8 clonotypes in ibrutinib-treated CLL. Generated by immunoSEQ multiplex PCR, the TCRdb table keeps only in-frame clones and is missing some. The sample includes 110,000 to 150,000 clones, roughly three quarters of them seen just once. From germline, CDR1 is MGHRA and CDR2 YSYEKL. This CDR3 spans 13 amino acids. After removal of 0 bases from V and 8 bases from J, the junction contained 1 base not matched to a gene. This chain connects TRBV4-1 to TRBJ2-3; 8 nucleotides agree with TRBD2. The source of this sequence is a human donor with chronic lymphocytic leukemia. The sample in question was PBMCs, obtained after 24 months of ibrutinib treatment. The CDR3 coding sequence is TGCGCCAGCAGCCAAGACCTAGCGGGTACGCAGTATTTT. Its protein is CASSQDLAGTQYF.